Included here is one TCR beta chain sequence, with context. Its antigen is unknown. Base-call qualities are not available, and no considerably larger clone is one nucleotide away. Trimming removed 1 base from V and 4 bases from J, leaving 13 bases between the germline ends. From its cysteine to its phenylalanine, the CDR3 spans 15 amino acids. The DNA shown is the 45-base CDR3, in frame from base 1. In the germline V gene (reference sequence), CDR1 corresponds to SEHNR and CDR2 to FQNEAQ. The immunoSEQ Assay, a bias-controlled multiplex PCR, was used to amplify TCRbeta CDR3 regions from genomic DNA. Per the authors' processing: Nucleated cell counts per sample were estimated from amplification of reference gene primers within the assay. Sequence reads were collapsed and filtered to measure the absolute abundance of every unique TCRbeta CDR3 rearrangement. For each sample, productive Simpson clonality was calculated as the square root of Simpson's diversity index over productive rearrangements. As stored in TCRdb, this immuneACCESS dataset retains in-frame rearrangements with V and J assigned. A fraction of the clones does not appear; measured against another copy, unresolved V genes explain less than half of the discrepancy, and the remainder lacks a known reason. The D gene and trimming were derived from the DNA, and the V and J assignments and clone size from that table. The sample yields over 100,000 clones; roughly 82% were counted once. The biggest ten clones account for 4% to 5.5% of the sample.

This entry belongs to a study of blood T cell repertoires in COVID-19 (dated by TCRdb to between 2020 and 2021). Study-level background: Samples covering the acute and convalescent phases of COVID-19 were provided by collaborators in the United States, Italy and Spain. Samples were obtained from the ongoing ImmuneRACE study (first 160 participants) and from 1,254 subjects provided by 6 global collaborators. The material from the prospective study consisted of cDNA or gDNA derived from T cells, B-cell-depleted T cells, or PBMCs. HLA class I and class II types, where available, came from metadata supplied by the sample provider rather than from assay-based typing. The repertoires were released in a freely available public database intended as a resource for research on the immune response to SARS-CoV-2. The dataset comprised deeply sampled blood TCRbeta repertoires from subjects exposed to, actively infected with, or recovered from COVID-19. A de-identified subject ID, COVID-19 status, age in years and sex were almost always included in the sample metadata.

The collaborating institutions used their own protocols to collect whole blood in K2EDTA tubes. For TCRbeta analysis, collaborators shipped samples in one of three forms: frozen whole blood, isolated PBMCs, or DNA extracted from either of those sample types. Paper-wide results and their limitations: The amount of clinical and demographic metadata varied by source and participant and was provided uncurated.

Recombination joined TRBV7-9 with TRBJ1-2; a tentative D call is TRBD1 (6 bases match). This TCR was sampled from a man aged 55 to 69 with acute or convalescent COVID-19. The sample comprised peripheral blood. The DNA sequence is TGTGCCAGCAGCTTAGGGACGGACAGAGGCTATGGCTACACCTTC. Translated, it gives CASSLGTDRGYGYTF.